These T cell receptor beta chains were read from a single sample in a study of shared clonotypes between healthy human individuals. Sequencing was performed with immunoSEQ multiplex PCR; in TCRdb, only in-frame clones are kept and a portion is missing. Of some 2.1 million clones in the sample, about 95% are singletons; the top ten hold around 1.1%. Sequenced input: naive CD8+ T cells sorted from blood. These receptors were obtained from a man younger than 30 in good health. Each CDR3 is given with its conserved first and last residue. The D gene is left open where the match is weak.

D gene	V gene	J gene	CDR3 DNA	CDR3 protein
-	TRBV6-4	TRBJ2-7	TGTGCCAGCAGTCCGACAGCTGCGAGCTCCTACGAGCAGTACTTC	CASSPTAASSYEQYF
TRBD2	TRBV2	TRBJ2-3	TGTGCCTGTTACTGGACTAGCGGGAGTACGACAGATACGCAGTATTTT	CACYWTSGSTTDTQYF
TRBD1	TRBV5-6	TRBJ2-7	TGTGCCAGCAGTCCCGGACAGGGGGAATACCACGAGCAGTACTTC	CASSPGQGEYHEQYF
-	TRBV2	TRBJ2-3	TGTGCCAGCAGACCAAGGGGAGGCACAGATACGCAGTATTTT	CASRPRGGTDTQYF
TRBD2	TRBV7-8	TRBJ2-5	TGTGCCAGCAGCCACTCTCCGGGACTAGCTATAGAGACCCAGTACTTC	CASSHSPGLAIETQYF
TRBD2	TRBV29-1	TRBJ2-7	TGCAGCGCCAGCGGGGAAGAAAACTACGAGCAGTACTTC	CSASGEENYEQYF
TRBD2	TRBV6-1	TRBJ2-7	TGTGCCAGCAGAGTAGCGGGAGGGAGCTCCTACGAGCAGTACTTC	CASRVAGGSSYEQYF
-	TRBV29-1	TRBJ2-7	TGCAGCGTTGAAGAGGCTGAGACCTACGAGCAGTACTTC	CSVEEAETYEQYF
TRBD2	TRBV5-1	TRBJ2-2	TGCGCCAGCAGCTTCCGGGGGGGCCGTGAGGAGCTGTTTTTT	CASSFRGGREELFF
TRBD2	TRBV5-1	TRBJ2-2	TGCGCCAGTCTAGCGGGAGAATCCGGGGAGCTGTTTTTT	CASLAGESGELFF
-	TRBV7-9	TRBJ2-3	TGTGCCAGCAGCTCCCCGACGGGGAGAATCTCAGATACGCAGTATTTT	CASSSPTGRISDTQYF
-	TRBV15	TRBJ1-5	TGTGCCACCAGCAGAGTTAAGGCGGAGCCCCAGCATTTT	CATSRVKAEPQHF
-	TRBV30	TRBJ2-6	TGTGCCTGGGCAAGGGGGTCTGGGGCCAACGTCCTGACTTTC	CAWARGSGANVLTF
-	TRBV11-2	TRBJ1-1	TGTGCCAGCAGCTTAGACCCAGCGTTCACTGAAGCTTTCTTT	CASSLDPAFTEAFF
TRBD1	TRBV6-1	TRBJ2-7	TGTGCCAGCACTTACGGGACAGGGGGTTACGAGCAGTACTTC	CASTYGTGGYEQYF
-	TRBV4-3	TRBJ2-5	TGCGCCAGCAGCCATGACTGGCCGGCCGCAGAGACCCAGTACTTC	CASSHDWPAAETQYF
-	TRBV19	TRBJ2-7	TGTGCCAGTAGTATTAGGCCGGCATACGAGCAGTACTTC	CASSIRPAYEQYF
TRBD1	TRBV7-2	TRBJ1-3	TGTGCCAGCAGCCCAATCTGGACAGGGGGTCAGAGCTCTGGAAACACCATATATTTT	CASSPIWTGGQSSGNTIYF
TRBD2	TRBV12-5	TRBJ2-5	TGTGCTAGTGGTTCCGGACTAGCAGGGAACCAAGAGACCCAGTACTTC	CASGSGLAGNQETQYF
TRBD2	TRBV6-5	TRBJ2-5	TGTGCCAGCGGGCCGGGGGGGGAGACCCAGTACTTC	CASGPGGETQYF
-	TRBV7-9	TRBJ2-5	TGTGCCAGCAGCTTAGGATTGCAAGAGACCCAGTACTTC	CASSLGLQETQYF
TRBD2	TRBV27	TRBJ2-7	TGTGCCAGCAGTTTGATGACGGGGGGGTGGCCCTACGAGCAGTACTTC	CASSLMTGGWPYEQYF
-	TRBV7-8	TRBJ2-3	TGTGCCAGCAGCTCACAGGGCTACACAGATACGCAGTATTTT	CASSSQGYTDTQYF
-	TRBV11-2	TRBJ2-1	TGTGCCAGCAGCTTAGATCAGCTAGGATGGGTCGAGCAGTTCTTC	CASSLDQLGWVEQFF